The clone carrying this T cell receptor beta chain occurred many times. The CDR3 sequence is 18 residues long. V was pared by 8 bases and J by 3 bases, with 28 bases between. Germline loops: CDR1 LNHDA, CDR2 SQIVND (reference sequence). The data are from a study of metastatic and nonmetastatic thyroid tumors. TCRdb re-analyzed the PCR reads using MiXCR. The sample includes 20,000 to 25,000 clones, 16% of them seen just once. All patients reached thyroid surgery having received no treatment beforehand. The source is a female donor with papillary thyroid cancer or a benign thyroid nodule (not recorded which). Some clones in this sample may be carry-over from other donors' samples. What was sequenced was tumor tissue. The rearrangement joins TRBV19 to TRBJ1-2; D remains ambiguous. CDR3 region: CASGSPGMMDTNYYGYTF. The CDR3 DNA reads as TGTGCCAGTGGGTCCCCGGGGATGATGGATACTAACTACTATGGCTACACCTTC.